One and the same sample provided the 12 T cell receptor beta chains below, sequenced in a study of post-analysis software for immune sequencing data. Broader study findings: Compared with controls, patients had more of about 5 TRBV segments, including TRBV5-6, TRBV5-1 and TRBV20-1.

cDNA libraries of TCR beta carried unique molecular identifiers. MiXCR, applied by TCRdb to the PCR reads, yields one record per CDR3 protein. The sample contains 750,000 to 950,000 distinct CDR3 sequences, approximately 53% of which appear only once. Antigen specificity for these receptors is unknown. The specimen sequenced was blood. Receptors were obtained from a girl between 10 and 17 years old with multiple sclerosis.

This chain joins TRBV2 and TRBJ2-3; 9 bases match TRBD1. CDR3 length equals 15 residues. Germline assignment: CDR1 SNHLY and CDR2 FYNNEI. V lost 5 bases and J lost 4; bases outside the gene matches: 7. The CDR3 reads CASSSRTGAPDTQYF. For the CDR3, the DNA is TGTGCCAGCAGTTCTCGGACAGGGGCCCCAGATACGCAGTATTTT. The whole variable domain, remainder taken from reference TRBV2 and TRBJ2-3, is EPEVTQTPSHQVTQMGQEVILRCVPISNHLYFYWYRQILGQKVEFLVSFYNNEISEKSEIFDDQFSVERPDGSNFTLKIRSTKLEDSAMYFCASSSRTGAPDTQYFGPGTRLTVL.

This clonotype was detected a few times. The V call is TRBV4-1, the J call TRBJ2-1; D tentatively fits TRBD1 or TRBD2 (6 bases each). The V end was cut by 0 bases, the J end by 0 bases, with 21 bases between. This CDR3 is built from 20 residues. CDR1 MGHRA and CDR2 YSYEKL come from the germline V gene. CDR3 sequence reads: CASSQDGSEGGRPSYNEQFF. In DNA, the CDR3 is TGCGCCAGCAGCCAAGACGGTTCAGAAGGGGGGCGCCCCTCCTACAATGAGCAGTTCTTC.

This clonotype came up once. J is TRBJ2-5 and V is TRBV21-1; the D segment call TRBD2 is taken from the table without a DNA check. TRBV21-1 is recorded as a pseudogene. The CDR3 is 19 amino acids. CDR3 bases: TGTGCCAGCAGCAAAGCGCCCCGAGGCAAGGCGGGGGACTACAATGAGCAGTACTTC. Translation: CASSKAPRGKAGDYNEQYF.

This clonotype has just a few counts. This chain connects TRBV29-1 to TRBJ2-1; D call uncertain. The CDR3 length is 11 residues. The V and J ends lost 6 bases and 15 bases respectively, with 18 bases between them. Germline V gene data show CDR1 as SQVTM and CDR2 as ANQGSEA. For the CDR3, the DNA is TGCAGCGTGTGGCCGGTCGGCCGGTTGTTCTTC. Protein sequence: CSVWPVGRLFF.

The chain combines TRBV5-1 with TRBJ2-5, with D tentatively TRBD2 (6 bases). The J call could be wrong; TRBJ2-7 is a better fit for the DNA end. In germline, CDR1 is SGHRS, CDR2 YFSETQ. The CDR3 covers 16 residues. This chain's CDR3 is CASSLVAGLISYEQYF. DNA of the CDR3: TGCGCCAGCAGCTTGGTCGCCGGACTAATTTCCTACGAGCAGTACTTC.

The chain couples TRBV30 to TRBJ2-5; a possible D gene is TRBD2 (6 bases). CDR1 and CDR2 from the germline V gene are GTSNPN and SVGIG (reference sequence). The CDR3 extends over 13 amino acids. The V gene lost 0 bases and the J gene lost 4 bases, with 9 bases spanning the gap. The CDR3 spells CAWSVRAGETQYF. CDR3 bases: TGTGCCTGGAGTGTACGAGCGGGAGAGACCCAGTACTTC. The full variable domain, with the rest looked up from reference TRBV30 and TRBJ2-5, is SQTIHQWPATLVQPVGSPLSLECTVEGTSNPNLYWYRQAAGRGLQLLFYSVGIGQISSEVPQNLSASRPQDRQFILSSKKLLLSDSGFYLCAWSVRAGETQYFGPGTRLLVL.

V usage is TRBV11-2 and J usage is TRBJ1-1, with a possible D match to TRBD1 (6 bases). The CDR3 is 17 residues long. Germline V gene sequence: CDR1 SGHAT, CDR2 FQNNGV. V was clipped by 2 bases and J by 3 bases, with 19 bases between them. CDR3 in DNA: TGTGCCAGCAGCTTACTACTTCGGGGGCGCGGGGACACTGAAGCTTTCTTT. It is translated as CASSLLLRGRGDTEAFF.

CDR3 DNA: TGTGCCAGCAGCTATACCTCTACAGGCCCCTATGGCTACACCTTC. It codes for CASSYTSTGPYGYTF. The chain employs TRBV12-3 or TRBV12-4 and TRBJ1-2; D may be TRBD1 (5 bases). The CDR3 runs to 15 residues. V was trimmed by 6 bases and J by 4 bases, leaving 18 bases between them.

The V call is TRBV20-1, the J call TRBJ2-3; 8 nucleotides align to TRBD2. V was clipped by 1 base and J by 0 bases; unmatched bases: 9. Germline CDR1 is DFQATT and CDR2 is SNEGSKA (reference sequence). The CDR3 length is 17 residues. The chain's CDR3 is CSARVSERGPSTDTQYF. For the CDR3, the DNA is TGCAGTGCTAGAGTAAGTGAGCGGGGGCCCAGCACAGATACGCAGTATTTT.

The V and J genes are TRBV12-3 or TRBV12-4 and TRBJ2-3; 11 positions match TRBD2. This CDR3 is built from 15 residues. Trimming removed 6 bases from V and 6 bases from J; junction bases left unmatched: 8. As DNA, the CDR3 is TGTGCCAGCAGACAACTAGCGGGGGAACGGGATACGCAGTATTTT. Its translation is CASRQLAGERDTQYF.

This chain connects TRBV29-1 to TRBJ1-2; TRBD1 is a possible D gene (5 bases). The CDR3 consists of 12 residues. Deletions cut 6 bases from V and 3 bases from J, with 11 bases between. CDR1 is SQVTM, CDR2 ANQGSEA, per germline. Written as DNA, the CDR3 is TGCAGCGTGGGACTTGTTGACTATGGCTACACCTTC. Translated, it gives CSVGLVDYGYTF.

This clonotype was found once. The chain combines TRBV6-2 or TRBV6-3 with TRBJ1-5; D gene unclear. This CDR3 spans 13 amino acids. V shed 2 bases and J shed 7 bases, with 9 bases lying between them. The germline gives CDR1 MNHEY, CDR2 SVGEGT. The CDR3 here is CASSYPNVQPQHF. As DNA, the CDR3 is TGTGCCAGCAGTTACCCGAACGTCCAGCCCCAGCATTTT.